This T cell receptor beta chain emerged from a study of naive and memory T cell subsets. To note about this clonotype: Its specificity is not known.

Both TRBC1 and TRBC2 were covered by a beta constant-region primer of two equimolar oligonucleotides. Four rounds of PCR amplified the ligated cDNA using nested alpha and beta constant-region primers plus SP2. TCRdb redid the calling of the UMI-ligation and nested PCR reads with MiXCR, one entry per CDR3 protein. There are over 130,000 distinct CDR3 sequences in the sample; about 20% occur only once, and more than 0.6% lies in the top ten. Findings of the study overall: Clonotypes are single alpha or beta chains, not paired receptors. Especially in CD8 cells, naive repertoires contained a few larger clonotypes, possibly CD45RA-re-expressing memory cells. Naive and memory repertoire findings lacked a ground truth for validation. RNA-based TCR counts may shift with T cell activation and differentiation.

Cells stained for CD3, CD4, CD8, CD45RA, CD27 and viability were sorted into four CD45RA/CD27 subsets. CDR1 is GTSNPN and CDR2 is SVGIG in the germline V gene (reference sequence). V lost 4 bases and J lost 4, with 12 bases in between. The CDR3 sequence is 13 residues long. This chain links TRBV30 with TRBJ2-3; no definite D call. The receptor comes from a human donor in good health. The sequencing input was naive CD8+ T cells from blood. This chain's CDR3 is CAWNWGSADTQYF. DNA for the CDR3: TGTGCCTGGAATTGGGGTAGTGCAGATACGCAGTATTTT.